This T cell receptor beta chain is drawn from a study of blood T cells in healthy people across ages. General observations from the study: The study found more naive CD4+ cells and higher diversity in long-lived than aged donors. Estimates drawn from one million T cells were deemed to understate diversity.

Through a sample-barcoded 5' primer and a J-beta primer mix, a second PCR was run for roughly 7 to 11 cycles. TCRdb re-called the 5' RACE reads through MiXCR, storing one row per CDR3 protein. This sample carries more than 1,400,000 distinct CDR3 sequences, approximately 40% of them seen once, and the ten largest clones take roughly 7.7%. Germline V gene sequence: CDR1 SGHTA, CDR2 FQGNSA. The CDR3 has 15 residues. V was trimmed by 4 bases and J by 4 bases, leaving 16 bases between them. In its sample, this clonotype was seen a few times. The antigen is unknown. The sample comprised blood. The origin of this receptor is a woman between 18 and 29 years old in good health. The chain joins TRBV7-2 to TRBJ1-1; D is unclear. The CDR3 sequence is CASSSTSGRATEAFF. The CDR3 DNA follows: TGTGCCAGCAGCTCAACCTCGGGGAGAGCCACTGAAGCTTTCTTT.